Below are 9 T cell receptor beta chains sequenced from a single sample in a study of T cell responses to AZD1222 COVID-19 vaccine. Sequenced by immunoSEQ multiplex PCR; TCRdb stores in-frame clones only, minus some. The data hold about 140,000 clones, with more than 70% observed a single time. The sample was peripheral blood, taken on day 0 of AZD1222 vaccination. These receptors originate from an adult in good health.

The chain joins TRBV30 to TRBJ2-5; 8 nucleotides line up with TRBD2. The trim removed 5 bases at V and 4 bases at J, leaving 6 bases unmatched. The CDR3 consists of 13 residues. CDR1 and CDR2 from the germline V gene are GTSNPN and SVGIG (reference sequence). CDR3: CAWGTSVPETQYF. CDR3 coding DNA: TGTGCCTGGGGGACTAGTGTGCCAGAGACCCAGTACTTC.

The CDR3: CASSQDGARTYYGYTF. CDR3 nucleotide sequence: TGCGCCAGCAGCCAAGACGGGGCAAGAACCTACTATGGCTACACCTTC. This chain joins TRBV4-1 and TRBJ1-2; D might be TRBD1 (5 bases). Germline V gives CDR1 MGHRA, CDR2 YSYEKL. CDR3 length: 16 amino acids. The germline V and J ends were trimmed by 0 bases and 3 bases, with 14 bases remaining between them.

This clone was found a few times. The V gene is TRBV5-8, the J gene TRBJ1-4, with 7 bases aligning to TRBD1. The ends lost 4 bases at V and 7 bases at J; junction bases unmatched: 4. CDR3 length: 13 residues. CDR1 and CDR2 (germline): SGHTS, YDEGEE. CDR3: CASSLDRVEKLFF. The CDR3 DNA reads TGTGCCAGCAGCCTTGACAGGGTTGAAAAACTGTTTTTT.

The chain carries TRBV7-9 and TRBJ1-3, with 10 bases that match TRBD1. Germline V CDR1 and CDR2: SEHNR, FQNEAQ (reference sequence). This CDR3 comprises 16 residues. V lost 5 bases to trimming and J lost 3 bases; unmatched junction nucleotides: 7. The CDR3 nucleotides read TGTGCCAGCAGCATACGACAGGGGGCGCGTGGAAACACCATATATTTT. It specifies CASSIRQGARGNTIYF. Full variable domain (rest looked up from reference TRBV7-9 and TRBJ1-3): DTGVSQNPRHKITKRGQNVTFRCDPISEHNRLYWYRQTLGQGPEFLTYFQNEAQLEKSRLLSDRFSAERPKGSFSTLEIQRTEQGDSAMYLCASSIRQGARGNTIYFGEGSWLTVV.

This rearrangement joins TRBV11-2 to TRBJ2-2; 11 bases align to TRBD2. Germline loops: CDR1 SGHAT, CDR2 FQNNGV. This CDR3 is 16 amino acids long. J gave up 6 bases and V 5 bases, and 8 bases lay outside the gene matches. The CDR3 spells CASSTIAGGPPGELFF. The CDR3 nucleotides read TGTGCCAGCAGCACAATAGCGGGAGGGCCCCCCGGGGAGCTGTTTTTT.

The chain joins TRBV6-5 to TRBJ1-4; no definite D call. CDR1 and CDR2 (germline): MNHEY, SVGAGI. Trimming took 7 bases from V and 2 from J, leaving 14 bases between them. This CDR3 is 15 amino acids long. The DNA of the CDR3 is TGTGCCAGCACGGCGACTTCCTGGACTAATGAAAAACTGTTTTTT. Its protein product is CASTATSWTNEKLFF.

The V call is TRBV7-9, the J call TRBJ1-5; a weak D match, TRBD1 (5 bases). The germline V gene encodes CDR1 SEHNR and CDR2 FQNEAQ (reference sequence). V shed 5 bases and J shed 8 bases, with 16 bases lying between them. This CDR3 is 14 amino acids long. The CDR3 DNA follows: TGTGCCAGCAGCCGGGACTGGGGAAAGGAGCCCCAGCATTTT. Its translation: CASSRDWGKEPQHF. The full variable domain, completed using reference TRBV7-9 and TRBJ1-5, is DTGVSQNPRHKITKRGQNVTFRCDPISEHNRLYWYRQTLGQGPEFLTYFQNEAQLEKSRLLSDRFSAERPKGSFSTLEIQRTEQGDSAMYLCASSRDWGKEPQHFGDGTRLSIL.

The chain carries TRBV27 and TRBJ1-2; D is unresolved. Germline loops: CDR1 MNHEY, CDR2 SMNVEV (reference sequence). Trimming left V 0 bases short and J 2 bases short, with 7 bases between. The CDR3 consists of 14 residues. The CDR3 reads CASSLSIGNYGYTF. The CDR3 DNA reads as TGTGCCAGCAGTTTATCGATAGGGAACTATGGCTACACCTTC.

The gene calls are TRBV7-9 and TRBJ2-1; D gene unclear. Germline V gives CDR1 SEHNR, CDR2 FQNEAQ (reference sequence). The V end lost 5 bases, the J end lost 0 bases, and 11 bases lay between the germline ends. CDR3 length: 15 amino acids. The chain's CDR3 is CASSPSARSYNEQFF. The CDR3 DNA is TGTGCCAGCAGCCCATCAGCGCGCTCCTACAATGAGCAGTTCTTC.